This T cell receptor beta chain was retrieved from a study of regulatory T cells in long-lasting Graves disease. About this clonotype itself: The antigen remains unidentified.

The CDR3 spans 13 residues. Trimming removed 7 bases from V and 4 bases from J, with 13 bases in between. The germline CDR1 and CDR2 sequences are ENHRY and SYGVKD. The sample's time point: newly diagnosed GD, antithyroid drugs for less than 3 months. RNA isolated from PBMCs was used to make the TCR library. Patients of an endocrinology department in Xi'an, China, were included. Roughly 10-milliliter peripheral blood samples went into EDTA tubes. HTBI primers from iRepertoire and Arm-PCR of CDR3 regions yielded the TCR beta libraries. TCRdb independently ran MiXCR on the multiplex PCR reads; one entry per CDR3 protein. The data show hundreds of thousands of distinct CDR3 sequences, about 13% seen once. Findings and caveats of the study: The study found lower TCR diversity in persistent Graves' patients than in newly diagnosed ones.

These records were also assigned to another study, of T cells in Graves' hyperthyroidism and ophthalmopathy. That paper adds: Stable hyperthyroidism and ophthalmopathy were separated using 13 V-J signatures.

The gene calls are TRBV10-3 and TRBJ1-2, with D possibly matching TRBD1 (6 bases). The sequences come from peripheral blood mononuclear cells (PBMCs), collected at new diagnosis, from a patient treated with antithyroid drugs. The origin of this receptor is a young man with Graves disease. CDR3: CAIKAPTGYGYTF. DNA for the CDR3: TGTGCCATCAAGGCTCCGACAGGCTATGGCTACACCTTC.